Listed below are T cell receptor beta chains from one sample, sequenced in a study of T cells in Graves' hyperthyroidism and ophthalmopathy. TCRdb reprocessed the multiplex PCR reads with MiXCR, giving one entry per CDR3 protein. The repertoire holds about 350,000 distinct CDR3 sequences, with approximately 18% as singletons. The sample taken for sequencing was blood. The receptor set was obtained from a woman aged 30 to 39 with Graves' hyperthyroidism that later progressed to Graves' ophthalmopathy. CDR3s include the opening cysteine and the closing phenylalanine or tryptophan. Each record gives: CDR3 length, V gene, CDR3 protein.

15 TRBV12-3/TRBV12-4 CASRASGVIYNEQFF
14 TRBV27 CAGSWTGGNSPLHF
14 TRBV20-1 CSARDLGGGNTIYF
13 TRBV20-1 CSARDGDTGELFF
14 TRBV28 CASSLQGASAEAFF
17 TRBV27 CASSLSPPELAIDTQYF
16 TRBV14 CASSQKGVGVTYEQYF
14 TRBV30 CAWSPLTENSPLHF
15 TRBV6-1 CASSPTGVLDYGYTF
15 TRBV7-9 CASSLVGQGADTQYF
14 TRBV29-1 CSVEDQGWADTQYF
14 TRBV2 CASSFDAFGNTIYF
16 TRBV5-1 CASSSKRESLWNEQFF
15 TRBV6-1 CASRYRNYPNTEAFF
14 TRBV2 CATKELRQGDEQFF
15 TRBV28 CASSRPRGLDYGYTF
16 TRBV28 CASALIISDSNQPQHF
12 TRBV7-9 CASRFDMTEAFF
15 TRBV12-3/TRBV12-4 CASSFGGQGNTEAFF
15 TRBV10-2 CASSELGQGDNEQFF
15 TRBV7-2 CASSWTGTYKYEQYF
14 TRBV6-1 CASSNQAPGNTIYF
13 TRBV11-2 CASSSGTSGEQFF
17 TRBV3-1 CASSNRISSGTRNEQFF
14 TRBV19 CASSMGVKNQPQHF
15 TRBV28 CASSYQQGFGYEQYF
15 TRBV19 CASSAGVWSDQPQHF
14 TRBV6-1 CASRTGQGSYEQYF
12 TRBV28 CASSPFPDTQYF
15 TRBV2 CASGRGGLASYEQYF
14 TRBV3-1 CASSQHGSNTEAFF
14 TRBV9 CASSLGGGTGELFF
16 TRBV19 CASSINVHWNTGELFF
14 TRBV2 CASSAWTSRYEQYF
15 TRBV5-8 CASSLGRIGNEKLFF
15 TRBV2 CASSADSARRDEQYF
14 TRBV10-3 CAITPGTELYGYTF
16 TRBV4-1 CASSQDPGGRTGELFF
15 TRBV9 CASSAESTGYEKLFF
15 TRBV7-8 CASSSDRNSGNTIYF
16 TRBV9 CASSVRFGQGTDTQYF
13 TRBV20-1 CSAIRSSYNEQFF
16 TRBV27 CASSSKGQGYNQPQHF
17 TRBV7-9 CASSPAQGGTHQETQYF
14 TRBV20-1 CSALRGAGTDTQYF
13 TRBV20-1 CSASRTAQETQYF
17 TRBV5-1 CASSFLGVAGATDTQYF
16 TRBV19 CASGRSVTPSSYEQYF
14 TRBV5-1 CASSLGQGAAGYTF
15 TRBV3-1 CASSRRLSTVSTQYF
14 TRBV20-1 CSAKQGAEGNTIYF
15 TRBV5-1 CASTIGSGQQNIQYF